These 14 T cell receptor beta chains originate from one sample sequenced in a study of identical twins. TCRdb re-called the 5' RACE reads through MiXCR, storing one row per CDR3 protein. The sample has nearly 250,000 distinct CDR3 sequences; approximately 7% are singletons. The same sample was also used in a study of yellow fever vaccine responses in identical twins.

Sequences were obtained from memory (CD45RO+) T cells sorted from blood. Receptors originate from a woman under 30 in good health.

This clonotype was seen a few times. The V call is TRBV3-1, the J call TRBJ2-7; the D is unclear. Per germline, CDR1 LGHDT and CDR2 YNNKEL (reference sequence). The CDR3 is 15 amino acids. The germline V and J ends were trimmed by 1 base and 1 base, with 11 bases remaining between them. The CDR3 spells CASSQGFVGSYEQYF. The CDR3 nucleotides are TGTGCCAGCAGCCAAGGATTCGTAGGATCCTACGAGCAGTACTTC.

This clonotype was detected ten times or more. CDR3 nucleotide sequence: TGTGCCATCAGTGAGAAGAGTGTGGAGACCCAGTACTTC. As protein: CAISEKSVETQYF. V is TRBV10-3 and J is TRBJ2-5; D is undetermined. Germline assignment: CDR1 ENHRY and CDR2 SYGVKD. The CDR3 covers 13 residues. Trimming took off 2 bases at V and 5 bases at J, with 9 bases between the two ends.

This clonotype was detected many times. The chain carries TRBV10-2 and TRBJ1-1; D ambiguous. The CDR3 covers 13 residues. Germline V gene data show CDR1 as WSHSY and CDR2 as SAAADI. V lost 3 bases, J lost 4 bases, and 9 bases lay in between. In DNA, the CDR3 is TGCGCCAGCAGTGATATCGAGCTCACTGAAGCTTTCTTT. Translating it yields CASSDIELTEAFF.

This sequence joins TRBV7-2 and TRBJ1-1; TRBD1 aligns across 8 bases. Germline V gene lookup returns CDR1 SGHTA and CDR2 FQGNSA. The trim removed 6 bases at V and 1 base at J, leaving 4 bases unmatched. The CDR3 is 14 residues long. DNA of the CDR3: TGTGCCAGCAGACAGGGGGGAGCGAACACTGAAGCTTTCTTT. Translated: CASRQGGANTEAFF.

In this sample, this clonotype turned up many times. V usage is TRBV5-1 and J usage is TRBJ2-3; D not certain. Trimming cost V 4 bases and J 2 bases, with 8 bases left between them. The CDR3 extends over 13 amino acids. Germline CDR1 and CDR2: SGHRS and YFSETQ. This CDR3 is CASSPVNTDTQYF. The CDR3 bases are TGCGCCAGCAGCCCGGTAAACACAGATACGCAGTATTTT.

This clonotype was recorded many times. This chain uses TRBV3-1 with TRBJ1-5; D unresolved. Germline V gene lookup returns CDR1 LGHDT and CDR2 YNNKEL (reference sequence). The CDR3 consists of 13 residues. V lost 3 bases and J lost 2, with 5 bases in between. CDR3 protein: CASSQGGNQPQHF. The CDR3 nucleotides read TGTGCCAGCAGCCAGGGAGGCAATCAGCCCCAGCATTTT.

The chain joins TRBV29-1 to TRBJ2-7; tentatively, D is TRBD1 (7 bases). Trimming removed 7 bases at V and 2 bases at J, with 15 bases between. CDR1 is SQVTM and CDR2 is ANQGSEA in the germline V gene. The CDR3 loop spans 13 amino acids. The CDR3: CSGTGPGAYEQYF. The DNA for the CDR3 is TGCAGCGGGACAGGCCCGGGAGCCTACGAGCAGTACTTC.

This clonotype has only a few counts. The chain combines TRBV12-3 or TRBV12-4 with TRBJ2-1; D possibly corresponds to TRBD2 (6 bases). The length of the CDR3 is 15 residues. V lost 0 bases to trimming and J lost 7 bases, with 13 bases between them. This CDR3 is CASSLAGGTSNEQFF. CDR3 nucleotides: TGTGCCAGCAGTTTAGCGGGAGGCACCTCGAATGAGCAGTTCTTC.

This clonotype was picked up a small number of times. This chain joins TRBV20-1 and TRBJ2-2; tentative D call: TRBD1 (6 bases). There are 16 residues in the CDR3. Trimming stripped 6 bases from V and 0 bases from J, with 17 bases between. Germline CDR1 is DFQATT and CDR2 is SNEGSKA (reference sequence). The CDR3 DNA is TGCAGTGCCTCCTCGGTGACAGGCTCGAACACCGGGGAGCTGTTTTTT. Translating gives CSASSVTGSNTGELFF.

The chain carries TRBV7-2 and TRBJ2-3; D might be TRBD1 or TRBD2, each matching 5 bases. With 3 bases removed from V and 2 bases from J, the gap between germline ends came to 9 bases. This CDR3 comprises 14 residues. From germline, CDR1 is SGHTA and CDR2 FQGNSA. Here the CDR3 reads CASSFGTYTDTQYF. The DNA of the CDR3 is TGTGCCAGCAGCTTCGGGACGTACACAGATACGCAGTATTTT.

Ten or more counts support this clonotype. CDR3: CASSKKGTGDYV. The CDR3 DNA sequence: TGTGCCAGCAGCAAAAAAGGTACCGGGGATTACGTC. The chain has TRBV21-1 and TRBJ2-7; the table's D call, TRBD1, has no DNA check behind it. TRBV21-1 represents a pseudogene. The CDR3 sequence is 12 residues long.

This clonotype was detected a few times. The chain is built from TRBV18 and TRBJ2-7; no clear D gene. Trimming took off 4 bases at V and 3 bases at J, with 13 bases between the two ends. This CDR3 has 14 amino acids. Looked up from germline, CDR1 is KGHSH and CDR2 is LQKENI. The CDR3 here is CASSHLNPNYEQYF. For the CDR3, the DNA is TGTGCCAGCTCACACCTTAACCCCAACTACGAGCAGTACTTC.

The CDR3 DNA reads as TGTGCCAGCAGCCAAGATCTTCTAGCCCGCAATGAGCAGTTCTTC. Protein sequence: CASSQDLLARNEQFF. V is TRBV3-1 and J is TRBJ2-1; D is perhaps TRBD2 (5 bases). Per germline, CDR1 LGHDT and CDR2 YNNKEL (reference sequence). The V end was cut by 0 bases, the J end by 6 bases, with 12 bases between. This CDR3 has 15 amino acids.

This clonotype was counted at least ten times. The CDR3 here is CAIRIGQNQPQHF. The CDR3, as DNA: TGTGCCATCAGGATCGGGCAAAATCAGCCCCAGCATTTT. This chain uses TRBV12-3 or TRBV12-4 with TRBJ1-5; D remains unclear. The CDR3 contains 13 residues. The V gene lost 10 bases and the J gene lost 4 bases, with 14 bases spanning the gap.